The next 9 T cell receptor beta chains were all read from a single sample in a study of blood T cell repertoires in COVID-19. Some clones are missing from TCRdb's copy, which holds only in-frame ones; the method was immunoSEQ multiplex PCR. Of approximately 210,000 clones detected, more than 70% appear once; the ten largest clones hold 3.6%. Material: peripheral blood. These receptors all come from a woman of 80 years or more with acute or convalescent COVID-19.

There are a few counts of this clone. The chain uses TRBV7-2 and TRBJ1-3, with D tentatively TRBD1 (5 bases). V lost 5 bases and J 0 bases, leaving 14 bases between the germline ends. The CDR3 extends over 16 amino acids. CDR1 is SGHTA, CDR2 FQGNSA, per germline. CDR3 sequence: CASSPGPLSSGNTIYF. Here the CDR3 DNA reads TGTGCCAGCAGCCCAGGGCCCTTGAGCTCTGGAAACACCATATATTTT.

The genes are TRBV11-3 and TRBJ2-1, with D unclear. This CDR3 is 13 amino acids long. V was clipped by 4 bases and J by 7 bases, with 11 bases between them. The germline V gene has CDR1 SGHNT and CDR2 YENEEA. The CDR3 is CASSSPSVNEQFF. The CDR3 nucleotides are TGTGCCAGCAGCTCCCCCTCCGTAAATGAGCAGTTCTTC.

The V and J genes are TRBV6-6 and TRBJ2-5; possibly TRBD1 for D (5 bases). This CDR3 is built from 15 residues. Germline V CDR1 and CDR2: MNHNY, SVGAGI (reference sequence). V lost 2 bases, J lost 5 bases, and 15 bases lay in between. This chain's CDR3 is CASSYVQGLWETQYF. CDR3 DNA: TGTGCCAGCAGTTACGTGCAGGGTTTATGGGAGACCCAGTACTTC.

The J gene is TRBJ1-1, the V gene TRBV5-1, with D possibly TRBD1 on 5 matching bases. The ends were cut back, 2 bases at V and 5 bases at J, with 7 bases in the middle. CDR3 size: 12 residues. Per germline, CDR1 SGHRS and CDR2 YFSETQ. The CDR3 DNA follows: TGCGCCAGCAGCTTCGGGGGAACTGAAGCTTTCTTT. Its protein is CASSFGGTEAFF.

The V call is TRBV12-3 or TRBV12-4, the J call TRBJ2-7; D remains unclear. Trimming removed 6 bases at V and 9 bases at J, with 12 bases between. The length of the CDR3 is 11 residues. The CDR3 nucleotides are TGTGCCAGCAGCAGTCCCCTAGTGCAGTACTTC. Protein: CASSSPLVQYF.

The table lists this clone with a few counts. The chain links TRBV5-1 to TRBJ2-1; the match to TRBD1 covers 7 bases. The length of the CDR3 is 14 residues. Germline V gene sequence: CDR1 SGHRS, CDR2 YFSETQ. V gave up 2 bases and J gave up 9 bases; unmatched junction bases: 8. The chain's CDR3 is CASSFSQGTREQFF. CDR3 DNA: TGCGCCAGCAGCTTCTCACAGGGGACACGTGAGCAGTTCTTC.

This chain joins TRBV5-6 and TRBJ1-1, with 8 bases aligning to TRBD1. The CDR3 spans 15 residues. CDR1 and CDR2 from the germline V gene are SGHDT and YYEEEE. V shed 0 bases, J shed 2 bases, and the junction held 3 bases outside the gene matches. CDR3 loop: CASSLVDRDNTEAFF. CDR3 coding DNA: TGTGCCAGCAGCTTGGTGGACAGGGACAACACTGAAGCTTTCTTT.

This clone showed up just once. The J gene is TRBJ1-2, the V gene TRBV19; TRBD1 agrees at 8 bases. CDR1 and CDR2 (germline): LNHDA, SQIVND (reference sequence). The CDR3 loop spans 13 amino acids. V was clipped by 3 bases and J by 4 bases; unmatched bases: 1. The CDR3 coding sequence is TGTGCCAGTAGTATCCAGGGGGCCTATGGCTACACCTTC. The encoded protein is CASSIQGAYGYTF.

This clone occurred a few times. The chain joins TRBV2 to TRBJ1-6, with 10 bases identical to TRBD1. There are 15 residues in the CDR3. J lost 7 bases, V lost 6 bases, and 6 bases had no gene match. Germline V gene sequence: CDR1 SNHLY, CDR2 FYNNEI. The CDR3 coding sequence is TGTGCCAGCAGCTCGGGGGACAGGGGCAATTCACCCCTCCACTTT. Its protein is CASSSGDRGNSPLHF.